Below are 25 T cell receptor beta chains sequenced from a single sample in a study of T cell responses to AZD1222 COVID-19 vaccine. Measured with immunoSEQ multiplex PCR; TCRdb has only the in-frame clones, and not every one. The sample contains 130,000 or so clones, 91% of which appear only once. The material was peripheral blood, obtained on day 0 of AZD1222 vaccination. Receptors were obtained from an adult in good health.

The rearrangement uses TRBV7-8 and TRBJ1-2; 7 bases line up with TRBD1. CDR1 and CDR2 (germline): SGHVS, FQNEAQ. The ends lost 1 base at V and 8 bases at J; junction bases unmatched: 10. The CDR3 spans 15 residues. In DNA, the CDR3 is TGTGCCAGCAGCTTAGACGGACAGGTCCCGGGGGGCTACACCTTC. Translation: CASSLDGQVPGGYTF.

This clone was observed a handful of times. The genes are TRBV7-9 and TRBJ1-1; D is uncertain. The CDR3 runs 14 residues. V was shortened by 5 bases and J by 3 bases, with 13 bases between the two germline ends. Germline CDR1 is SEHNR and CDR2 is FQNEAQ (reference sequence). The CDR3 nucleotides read TGTGCCAGCAGCCCCACGGCGAGGGACACTGAAGCTTTCTTT. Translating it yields CASSPTARDTEAFF.

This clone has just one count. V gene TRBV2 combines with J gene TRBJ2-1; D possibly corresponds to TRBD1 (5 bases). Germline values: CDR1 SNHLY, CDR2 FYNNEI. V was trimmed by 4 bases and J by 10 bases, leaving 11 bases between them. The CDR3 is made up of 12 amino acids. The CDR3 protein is CASSGLGPEQFF. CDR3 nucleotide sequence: TGTGCCAGCAGTGGTTTGGGGCCCGAGCAGTTCTTC.

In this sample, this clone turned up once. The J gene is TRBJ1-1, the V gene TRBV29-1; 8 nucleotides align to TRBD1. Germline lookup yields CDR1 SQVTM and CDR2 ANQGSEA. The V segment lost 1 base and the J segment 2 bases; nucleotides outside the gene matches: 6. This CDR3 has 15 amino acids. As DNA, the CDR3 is TGCAGCGTTGAAGTTTCAGGACAGGGAAACACTGAAGCTTTCTTT. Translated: CSVEVSGQGNTEAFF.

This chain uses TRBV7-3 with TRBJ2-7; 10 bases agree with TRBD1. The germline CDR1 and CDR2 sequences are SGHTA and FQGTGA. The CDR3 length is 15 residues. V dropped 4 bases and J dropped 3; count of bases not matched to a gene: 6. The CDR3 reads CASSSWDRGGYEQYF. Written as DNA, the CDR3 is TGTGCCAGCAGCTCCTGGGACAGGGGAGGCTACGAGCAGTACTTC. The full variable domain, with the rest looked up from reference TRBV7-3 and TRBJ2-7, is GAGVSQTPSNKVTEKGKYVELRCDPISGHTALYWYRQSLGQGPEFLIYFQGTGAADDSGLPNDRFFAVRPEGSVSTLKIQRTERGDSAVYLCASSSWDRGGYEQYFGPGTRLTVT.

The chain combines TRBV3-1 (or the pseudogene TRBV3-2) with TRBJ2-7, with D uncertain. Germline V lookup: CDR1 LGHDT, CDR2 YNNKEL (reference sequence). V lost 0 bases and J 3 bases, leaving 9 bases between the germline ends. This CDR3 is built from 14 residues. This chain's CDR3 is CASSQDVQSYEQYF. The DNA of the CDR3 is TGTGCCAGCAGCCAAGATGTCCAGAGCTACGAGCAGTACTTC.

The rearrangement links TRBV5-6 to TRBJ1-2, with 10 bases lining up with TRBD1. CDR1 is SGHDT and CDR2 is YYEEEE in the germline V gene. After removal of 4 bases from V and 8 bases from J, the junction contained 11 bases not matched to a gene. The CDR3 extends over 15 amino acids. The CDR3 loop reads CASSLRDRGSRGYTF. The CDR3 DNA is TGTGCCAGCAGCCTAAGGGACAGGGGCTCGAGGGGCTACACCTTC.

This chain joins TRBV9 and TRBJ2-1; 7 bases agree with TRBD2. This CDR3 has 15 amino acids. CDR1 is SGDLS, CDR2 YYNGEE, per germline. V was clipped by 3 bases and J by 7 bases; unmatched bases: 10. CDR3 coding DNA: TGTGCCAGCAGCGGTTATGCGGGAGCTAATAATGAGCAGTTCTTC. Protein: CASSGYAGANNEQFF.

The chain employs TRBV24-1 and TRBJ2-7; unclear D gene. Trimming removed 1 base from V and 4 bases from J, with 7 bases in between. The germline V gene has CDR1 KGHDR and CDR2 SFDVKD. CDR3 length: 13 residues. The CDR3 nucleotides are TGTGCCACCAGTGATTTCTTGTGGTACGAGCAGTACTTC. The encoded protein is CATSDFLWYEQYF.

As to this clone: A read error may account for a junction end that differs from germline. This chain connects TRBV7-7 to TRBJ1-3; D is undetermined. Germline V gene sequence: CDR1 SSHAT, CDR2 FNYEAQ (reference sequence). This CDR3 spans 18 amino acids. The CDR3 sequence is CASSFKRSRVLFGNTIYF. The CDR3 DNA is TGTGCTAGCAGCTTCAAAAGGTCGAGGGTTTTATTCGGAAACACCATATATTTT.

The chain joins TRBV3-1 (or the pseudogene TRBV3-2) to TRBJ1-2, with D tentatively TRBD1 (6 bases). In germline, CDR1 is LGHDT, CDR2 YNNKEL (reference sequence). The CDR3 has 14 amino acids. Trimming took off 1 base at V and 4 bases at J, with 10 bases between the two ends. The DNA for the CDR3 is TGTGCCAGCAGCCAAGTAACAGGGTCCTATGGCTACACCTTC. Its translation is CASSQVTGSYGYTF.

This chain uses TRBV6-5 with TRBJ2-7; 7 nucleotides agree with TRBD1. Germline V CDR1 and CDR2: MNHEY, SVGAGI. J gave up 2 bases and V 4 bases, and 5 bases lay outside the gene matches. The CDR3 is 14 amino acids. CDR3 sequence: CASSSDGQAYEQYF. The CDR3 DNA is TGTGCCAGCAGTTCCGATGGACAGGCCTACGAGCAGTACTTC.

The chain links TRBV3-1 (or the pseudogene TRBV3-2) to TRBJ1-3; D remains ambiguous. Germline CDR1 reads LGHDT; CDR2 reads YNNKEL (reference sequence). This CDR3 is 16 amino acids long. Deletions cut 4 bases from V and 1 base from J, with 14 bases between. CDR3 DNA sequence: TGTGCCAGCAGCCCCACCCGCGGTTGGTCTGGAAACACCATATATTTT. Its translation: CASSPTRGWSGNTIYF.

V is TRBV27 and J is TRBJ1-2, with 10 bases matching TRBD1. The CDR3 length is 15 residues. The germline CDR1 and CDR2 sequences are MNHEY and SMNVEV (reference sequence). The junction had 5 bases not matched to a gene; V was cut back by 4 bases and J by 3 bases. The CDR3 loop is CASSSPGTGDYGYTF. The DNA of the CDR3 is TGTGCCAGCAGTTCCCCCGGGACAGGGGACTATGGCTACACCTTC.

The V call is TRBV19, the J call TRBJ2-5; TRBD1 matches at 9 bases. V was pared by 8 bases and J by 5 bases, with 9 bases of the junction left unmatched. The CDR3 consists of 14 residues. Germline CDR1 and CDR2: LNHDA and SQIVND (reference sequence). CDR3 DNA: TGTGCCAGTCGGAAACAGGGGGCAGGGGAGACCCAGTACTTC. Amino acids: CASRKQGAGETQYF.

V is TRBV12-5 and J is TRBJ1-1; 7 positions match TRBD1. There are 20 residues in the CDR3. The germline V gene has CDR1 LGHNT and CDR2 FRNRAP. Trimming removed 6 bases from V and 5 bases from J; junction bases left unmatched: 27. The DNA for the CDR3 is TGTGCTAGTGGACCGGCTACAGGGGATCGGGCCCTTGAACTTTATACTGAAGCTTTCTTT. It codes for CASGPATGDRALELYTEAFF. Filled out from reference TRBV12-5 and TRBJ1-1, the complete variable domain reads DARVTQTPRHKVTEMGQEVTMRCQPILGHNTVFWYRQTMMQGLELLAYFRNRAPLDDSGMPKDRFSAEMPDATLATLKIQPSEPRDSAVYFCASGPATGDRALELYTEAFFGQGTRLTVV.

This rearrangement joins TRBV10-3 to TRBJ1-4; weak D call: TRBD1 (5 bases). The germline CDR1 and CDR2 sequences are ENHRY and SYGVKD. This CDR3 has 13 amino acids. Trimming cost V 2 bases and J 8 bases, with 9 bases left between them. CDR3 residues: CAISEGGGEKLFF. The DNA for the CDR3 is TGTGCCATCAGTGAGGGGGGAGGAGAAAAACTGTTTTTT.

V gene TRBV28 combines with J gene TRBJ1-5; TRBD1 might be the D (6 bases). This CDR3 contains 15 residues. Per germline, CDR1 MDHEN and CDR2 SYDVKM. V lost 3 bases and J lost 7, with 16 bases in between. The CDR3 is CASSFPGTRGQPQHF. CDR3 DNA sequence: TGTGCCAGCAGTTTCCCCGGGACCAGGGGCCAGCCCCAGCATTTT. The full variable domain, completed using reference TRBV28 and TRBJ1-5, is DVKVTQSSRYLVKRTGEKVFLECVQDMDHENMFWYRQDPGLGLRLIYFSYDVKMKEKGDIPEGYSVSREKKERFSLILESASTNQTSMYLCASSFPGTRGQPQHFGDGTRLSIL.

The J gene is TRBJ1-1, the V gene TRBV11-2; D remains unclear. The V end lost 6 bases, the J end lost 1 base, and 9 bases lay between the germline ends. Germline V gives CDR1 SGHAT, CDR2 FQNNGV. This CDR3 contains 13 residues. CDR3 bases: TGTGCCAGCAGACACCCCCCGAACACTGAAGCTTTCTTT. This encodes CASRHPPNTEAFF.

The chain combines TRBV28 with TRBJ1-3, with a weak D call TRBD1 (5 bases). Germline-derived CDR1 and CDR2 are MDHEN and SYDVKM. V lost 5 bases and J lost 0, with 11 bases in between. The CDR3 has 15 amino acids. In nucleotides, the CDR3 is TGTGCCAGCAGTCCCGGGACCGCCTCTGGAAACACCATATATTTT. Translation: CASSPGTASGNTIYF.

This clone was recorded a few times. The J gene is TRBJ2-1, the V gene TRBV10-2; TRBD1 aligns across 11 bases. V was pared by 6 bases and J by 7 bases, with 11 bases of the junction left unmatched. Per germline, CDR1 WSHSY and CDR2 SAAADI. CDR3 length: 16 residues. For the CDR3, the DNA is TGCGCCAGCAGGGCCTTTGGACAGGGGGCGGGAAATGAGCAGTTCTTC. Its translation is CASRAFGQGAGNEQFF.

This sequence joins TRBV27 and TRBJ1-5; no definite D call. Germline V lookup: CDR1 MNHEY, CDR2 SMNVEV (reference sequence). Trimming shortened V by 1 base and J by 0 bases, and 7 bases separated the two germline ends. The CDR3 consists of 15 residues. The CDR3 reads CASSLLGYSNQPQHF. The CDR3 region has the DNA TGTGCCAGCAGTTTATTGGGATATAGCAATCAGCCCCAGCATTTT.

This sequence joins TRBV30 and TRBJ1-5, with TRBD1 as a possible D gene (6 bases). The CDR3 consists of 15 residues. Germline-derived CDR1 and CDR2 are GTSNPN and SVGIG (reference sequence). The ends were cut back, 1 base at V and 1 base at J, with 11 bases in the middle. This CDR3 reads CAWSAGARSNQPQHF. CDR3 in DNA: TGTGCCTGGAGTGCAGGGGCAAGAAGCAATCAGCCCCAGCATTTT.

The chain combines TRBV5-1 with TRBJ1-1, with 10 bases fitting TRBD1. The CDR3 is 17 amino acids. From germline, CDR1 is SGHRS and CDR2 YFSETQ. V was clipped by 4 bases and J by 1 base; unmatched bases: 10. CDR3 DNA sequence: TGCGCCAGCAGCGTAGACAGGGGGCGGACGGGGAACACTGAAGCTTTCTTT. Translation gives CASSVDRGRTGNTEAFF.

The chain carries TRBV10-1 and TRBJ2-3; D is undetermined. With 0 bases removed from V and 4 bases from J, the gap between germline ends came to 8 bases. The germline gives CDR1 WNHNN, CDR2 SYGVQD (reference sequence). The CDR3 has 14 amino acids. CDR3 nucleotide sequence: TGCGCCAGCAGTGAGTCGTCGCGGCCAGATACGCAGTATTTT. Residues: CASSESSRPDTQYF.